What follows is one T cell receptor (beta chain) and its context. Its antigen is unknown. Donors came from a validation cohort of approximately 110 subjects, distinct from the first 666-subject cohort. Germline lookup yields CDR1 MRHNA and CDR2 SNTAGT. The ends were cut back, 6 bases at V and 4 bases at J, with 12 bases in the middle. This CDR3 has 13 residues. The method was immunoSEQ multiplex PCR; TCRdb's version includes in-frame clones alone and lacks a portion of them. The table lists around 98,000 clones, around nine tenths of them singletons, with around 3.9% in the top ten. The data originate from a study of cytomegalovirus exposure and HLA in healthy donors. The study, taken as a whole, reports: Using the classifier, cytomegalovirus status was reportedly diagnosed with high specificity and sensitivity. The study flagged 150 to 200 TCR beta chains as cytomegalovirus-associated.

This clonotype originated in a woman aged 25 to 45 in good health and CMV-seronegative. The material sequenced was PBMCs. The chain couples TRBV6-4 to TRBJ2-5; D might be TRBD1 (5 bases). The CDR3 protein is CASSPNQGETQYF. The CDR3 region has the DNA TGTGCCAGCAGCCCCAACCAGGGAGAGACCCAGTACTTC.